This T cell receptor (beta chain) appears in the sequencing data of a study of blood T cell repertoires in COVID-19. Turning to the study itself: Donors in the United States, Italy and Spain gave samples during acute or convalescent COVID-19.

Original data processing: Researchers report that nucleated cell counts were estimated from reference gene primer amplification. Clones were sequenced by immunoSEQ multiplex PCR, and TCRdb holds only the in-frame ones, with some missing. Clone size and V and J calls were adopted from that table, with D and trimming inferred from the DNA. The sample comprises about 120,000 clones, around 85% of which are singletons, and roughly 3.9% rests with the top ten. V lost 1 base and J lost 7; bases outside the gene matches: 6. This CDR3 region has 13 residues. Germline V gene lookup returns CDR1 SQVTM and CDR2 ANQGSEA.

This TCR derives from a man in his 60s with acute or convalescent COVID-19. The chain recombines TRBV29-1 with TRBJ2-7; 8 bases match TRBD1. Sequenced: peripheral blood. CDR3 loop: CSVEARGLGEQYF. The CDR3 DNA reads as TGCAGCGTTGAAGCCAGGGGGCTGGGTGAGCAGTACTTC.